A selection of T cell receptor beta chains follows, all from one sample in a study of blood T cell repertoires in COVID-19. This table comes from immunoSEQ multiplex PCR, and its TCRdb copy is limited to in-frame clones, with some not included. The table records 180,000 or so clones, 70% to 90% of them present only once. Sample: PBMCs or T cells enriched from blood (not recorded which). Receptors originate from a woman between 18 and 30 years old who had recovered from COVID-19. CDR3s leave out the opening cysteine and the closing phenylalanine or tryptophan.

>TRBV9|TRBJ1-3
ASSVLSGNTIY
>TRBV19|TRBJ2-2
ASTLPTTGELF
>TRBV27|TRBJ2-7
ASSRSGLSYEQY
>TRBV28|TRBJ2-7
ASSLSASGGTGEQY
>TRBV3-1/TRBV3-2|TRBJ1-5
ASATPDPAGQPQH
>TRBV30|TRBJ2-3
AWSRLGADTQY
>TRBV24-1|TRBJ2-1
ATSDPGQGPYNEQF
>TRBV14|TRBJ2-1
ASSQDNGRVYNEQF
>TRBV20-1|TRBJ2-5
SASYSGGYQETQY
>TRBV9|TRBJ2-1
ASSVEKYGLAGVNEQF
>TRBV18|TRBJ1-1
ASRGQLNTEAF
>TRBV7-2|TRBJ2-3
ASSLGQGGLRTQY
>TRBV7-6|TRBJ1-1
ASSRRGGRDTEAF
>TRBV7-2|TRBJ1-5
ASSYRGNQPQH
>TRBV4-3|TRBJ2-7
ASSRAGAGSYEQY
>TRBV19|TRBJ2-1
ASSIDEASYNEQF
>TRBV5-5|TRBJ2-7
ASSRPLGEQY
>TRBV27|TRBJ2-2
ASSFLIKHRGTGELF
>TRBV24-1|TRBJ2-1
ATGLAGVTYNEQF
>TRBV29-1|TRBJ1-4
SVRTGINEKLF
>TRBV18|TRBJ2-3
ASSPGGFASTDTQY
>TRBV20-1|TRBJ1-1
SANQIEAF
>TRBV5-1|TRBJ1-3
ASSETGGNTIY
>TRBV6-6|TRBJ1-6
ASSPGLGSPLH
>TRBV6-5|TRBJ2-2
ASSYSLSRNGELF
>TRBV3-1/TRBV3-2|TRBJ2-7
ASSQGSGTYEQY
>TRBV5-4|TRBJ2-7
ASSFRGRAGEQY
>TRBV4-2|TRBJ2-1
ASSQRLAGVAYNEQF
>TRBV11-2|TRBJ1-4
ASSLDGLGAGKLF
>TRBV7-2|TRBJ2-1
ASSLFLAFNNEQF
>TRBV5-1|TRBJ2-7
ASSFRGTELNEQY
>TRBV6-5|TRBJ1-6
ASSYSGGRSSPLH
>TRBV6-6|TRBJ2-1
ASIRASGQNEQF
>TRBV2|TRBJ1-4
ASSEGRRGPNEKLF
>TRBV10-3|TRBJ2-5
AIRGAGTEQETQY
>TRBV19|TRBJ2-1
ASSPSARASNEDLDEQF
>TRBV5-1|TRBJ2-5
ASSRNTGLSRETQY
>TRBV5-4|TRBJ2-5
ASSWTSGSPETQY
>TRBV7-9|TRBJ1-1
ASSPPGGLMNTEAF
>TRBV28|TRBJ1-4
ASSLPTQGWAVSRKLF
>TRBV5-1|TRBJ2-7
ASSRTDSELYEQY
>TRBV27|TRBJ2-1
ASSSEGRSYNEQF
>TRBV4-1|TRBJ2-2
ASVALGQGGTGELF
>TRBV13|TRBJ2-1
ASSLGSSYNEQF
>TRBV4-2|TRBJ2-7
ASSQPWTGKSSYEQY
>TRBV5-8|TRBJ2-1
ATGLGGNNEQF